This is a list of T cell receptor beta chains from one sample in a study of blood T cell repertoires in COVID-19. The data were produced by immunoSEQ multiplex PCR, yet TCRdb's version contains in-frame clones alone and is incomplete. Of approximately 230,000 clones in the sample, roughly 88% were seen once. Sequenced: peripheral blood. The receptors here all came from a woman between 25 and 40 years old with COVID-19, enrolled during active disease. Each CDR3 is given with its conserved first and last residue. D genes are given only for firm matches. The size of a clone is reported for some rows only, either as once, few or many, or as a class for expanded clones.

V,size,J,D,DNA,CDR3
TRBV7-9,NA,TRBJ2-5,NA,TGTGCCAGCAGCCCCGGCGGGTCAGAGACCCAGTACTTC,CASSPGGSETQYF
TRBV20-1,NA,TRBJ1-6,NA,TGCAGTGCTAGTAGCGGGAAGGGTTCACCCCTCCACTTT,CSASSGKGSPLHF
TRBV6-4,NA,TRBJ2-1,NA,TGTGCCAGCAGTGAGTCCGCGGTCTCCTACAATGAGCAGTTCTTC,CASSESAVSYNEQFF
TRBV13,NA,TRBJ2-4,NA,TGTGCCAGCAGCTCCTCGCGGGAATTAGCCAAAAACATTCAGTACTTC,CASSSSRELAKNIQYF
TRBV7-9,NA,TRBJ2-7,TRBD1,TGTGCCAGCAGCTTAATCTTCGGGCAGGGGGAAGGCGAGCAGTACTTC,CASSLIFGQGEGEQYF
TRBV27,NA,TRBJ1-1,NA,TGTGCCAGCAGACCGTCGGGGGACACTGAAGCTTTCTTT,CASRPSGDTEAFF
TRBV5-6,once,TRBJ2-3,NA,TGTGCCAGCAGCTTGGCGCGGGGCTTCCCAGATACGCAGTATTTT,CASSLARGFPDTQYF
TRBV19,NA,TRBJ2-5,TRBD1,TGTGCCAGTAGGCGAATTGACAGGGATCAAGAGACCCAGTACTTC,CASRRIDRDQETQYF
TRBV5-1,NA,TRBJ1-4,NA,TGCGCCAGCAGCACCGACAAAGGAATGGGTGAAAAACTGTTTTTT,CASSTDKGMGEKLFF
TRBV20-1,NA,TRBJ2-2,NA,TGCAGTGCTGAGATTGGCGGGGAGCTGTTTTTT,CSAEIGGELFF
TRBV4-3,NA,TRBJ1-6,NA,TGCGCCAGCAGCCAAGACGTCTCCTATAATTCACCCCTCCACTTT,CASSQDVSYNSPLHF
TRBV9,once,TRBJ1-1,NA,TGTGCCAGCAGCGTAGGCCTTGGCTACGGGACTGAAGCTTTCTTT,CASSVGLGYGTEAFF
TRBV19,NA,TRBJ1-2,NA,TGTGCCAGTAGTAGAGACAGAGGCTACGGCTATGGCTACACCTTC,CASSRDRGYGYGYTF
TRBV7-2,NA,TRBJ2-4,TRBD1,TGTGCCAGCAGCTTAGCCCCTGGGACAGACATTCAGTACTTC,CASSLAPGTDIQYF
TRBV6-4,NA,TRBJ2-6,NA,TGTGCCAGCAGTAACTCTAGCTCTGGGGCCAACGTCCTGACTTTC,CASSNSSSGANVLTF
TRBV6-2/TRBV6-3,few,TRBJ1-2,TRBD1,TGTGCCAGCAGTTCAAACCGAGACAGGGGACTTGGCTACACCTTC,CASSSNRDRGLGYTF
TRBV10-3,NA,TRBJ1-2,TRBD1,TGTGCCATCAGTGGCAACGACAGGGGGGCCGTTCGTTATGGCTACACCTTC,CAISGNDRGAVRYGYTF
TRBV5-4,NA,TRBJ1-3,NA,TGTGCCAGCAGCTTGTCGTCTAGTAGCTCTGGAAACACCATATATTTT,CASSLSSSSSGNTIYF
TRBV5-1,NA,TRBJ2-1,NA,TGCGCCAGCAGCTTGGAGAGTGGGGCACAGTACAATGAGCAGTTCTTC,CASSLESGAQYNEQFF
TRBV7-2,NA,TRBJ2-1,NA,TGTGCCAGCAGCTTAGCGCTGGACGGGGCCTACAATGAGCAGTTCTTC,CASSLALDGAYNEQFF
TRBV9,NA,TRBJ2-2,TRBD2,TGTGCCAGCAGCCTTAGGACTAGCGGGAGGGCCTTTACCGGGGAGCTGTTTTTT,CASSLRTSGRAFTGELFF
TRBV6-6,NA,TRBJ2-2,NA,TGTGCCAGCAGTCGCGCAGGTGTAGGGGAGCTGTTTTTT,CASSRAGVGELFF
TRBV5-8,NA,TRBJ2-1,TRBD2,TGTGCCAGCAGCTTGCCGGCCGGGAGGGAGTTCTTC,CASSLPAGREFF
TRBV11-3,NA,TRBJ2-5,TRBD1,TGTGCCAGCAGCGCCGACAGGGGAAGTGAGACCCAGTACTTC,CASSADRGSETQYF
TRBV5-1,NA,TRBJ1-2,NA,TGCGCCAGCAGGCTTGGGGGTAGTGGGGGCCGCGGCTACACCTTC,CASRLGGSGGRGYTF
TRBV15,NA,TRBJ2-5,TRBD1,TGTGCCACCAGCAGAGTCCCACAGGGGGCACGGGAGACCCAGTACTTC,CATSRVPQGARETQYF
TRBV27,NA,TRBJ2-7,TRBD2,TGTGCCAGCAGTTTTTCTCGGGGGGATTACGAGCAGTACTTC,CASSFSRGDYEQYF
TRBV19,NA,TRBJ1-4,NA,TGTGCCAGTAGTATATCAGGAACAAGAGCAACTAATGAAAAACTGTTTTTT,CASSISGTRATNEKLFF
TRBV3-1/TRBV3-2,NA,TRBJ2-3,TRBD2,TGTGCCAGCAGCACACGGCCGGGACTAGGCACAGATACGCAGTATTTT,CASSTRPGLGTDTQYF
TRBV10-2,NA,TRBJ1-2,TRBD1,TGCGCCAGCACTACGACAGGGTGGAATAGTCGCTACACCTTC,CASTTTGWNSRYTF
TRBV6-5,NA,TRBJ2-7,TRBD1,TGTGCCAGCAGTCAAACCGGGACAGGTGTCGAGCAGTACTTC,CASSQTGTGVEQYF
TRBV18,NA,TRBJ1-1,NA,TGTGCCAGCTCACCTAGATCCGAGAACACTGAAGCTTTCTTT,CASSPRSENTEAFF
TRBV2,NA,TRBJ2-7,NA,TGTGCCAGCAGTGGCGACAGGGGCGGGGGCGCGGGCGAGCAGTACTTC,CASSGDRGGGAGEQYF